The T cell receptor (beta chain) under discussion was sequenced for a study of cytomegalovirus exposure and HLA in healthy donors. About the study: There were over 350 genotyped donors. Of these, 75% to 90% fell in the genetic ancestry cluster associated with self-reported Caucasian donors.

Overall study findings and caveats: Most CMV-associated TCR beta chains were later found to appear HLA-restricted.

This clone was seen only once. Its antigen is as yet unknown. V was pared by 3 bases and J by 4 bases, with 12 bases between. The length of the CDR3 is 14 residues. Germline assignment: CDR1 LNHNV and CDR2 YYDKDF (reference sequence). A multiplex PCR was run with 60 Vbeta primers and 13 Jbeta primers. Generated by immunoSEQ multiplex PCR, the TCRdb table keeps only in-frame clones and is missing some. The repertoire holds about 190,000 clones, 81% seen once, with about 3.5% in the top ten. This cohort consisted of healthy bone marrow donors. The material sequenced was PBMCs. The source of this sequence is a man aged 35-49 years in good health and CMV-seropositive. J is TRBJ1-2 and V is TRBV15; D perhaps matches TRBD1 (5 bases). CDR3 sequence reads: CATSRTDKLYGYTF. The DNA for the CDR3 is TGTGCCACCAGCAGGACGGACAAGCTCTATGGCTACACCTTC.